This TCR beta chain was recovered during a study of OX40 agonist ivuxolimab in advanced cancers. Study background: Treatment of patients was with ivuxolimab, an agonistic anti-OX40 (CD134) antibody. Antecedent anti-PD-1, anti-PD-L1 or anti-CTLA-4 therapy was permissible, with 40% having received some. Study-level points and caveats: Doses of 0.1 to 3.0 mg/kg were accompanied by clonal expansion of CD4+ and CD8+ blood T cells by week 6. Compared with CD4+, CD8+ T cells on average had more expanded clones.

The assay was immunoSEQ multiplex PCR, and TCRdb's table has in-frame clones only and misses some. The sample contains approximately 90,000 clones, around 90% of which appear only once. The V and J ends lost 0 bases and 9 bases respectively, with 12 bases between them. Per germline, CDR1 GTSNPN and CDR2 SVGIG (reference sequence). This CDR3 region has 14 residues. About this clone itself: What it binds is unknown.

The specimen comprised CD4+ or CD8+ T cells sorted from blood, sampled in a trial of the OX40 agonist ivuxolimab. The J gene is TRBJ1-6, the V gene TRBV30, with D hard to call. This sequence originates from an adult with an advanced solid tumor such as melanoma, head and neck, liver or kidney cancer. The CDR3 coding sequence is TGTGCCTGGAGTGTAGAACATTCCCTTTCACCCCTCCACTTT. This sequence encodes CAWSVEHSLSPLHF.